Listed here are 26 T cell receptor beta chains from one sample, sequenced in a study of blood T cell repertoires in COVID-19. Clones were sequenced by immunoSEQ multiplex PCR, and TCRdb holds only the in-frame ones, with some missing. There are 180,000 or so clones in the sample; 81% occur only once, and approximately 10% lies in the top ten. Material: peripheral blood. Source of these receptors: a woman between 40 and 50 years old with COVID-19, enrolled during active disease.

This clone was detected only a few times. The V and J genes are TRBV2 and TRBJ1-6; TRBD1 is a possible D gene (5 bases). The ends were cut back, 6 bases at V and 5 bases at J, with 14 bases in the middle. The CDR3 sequence is 15 residues long. The germline CDR1 and CDR2 sequences are SNHLY and FYNNEI. As DNA, the CDR3 is TGTGCCAGCAGCCTTCGGGAGGGGAATAATTCACCCCTCCACTTT. This encodes CASSLREGNNSPLHF.

This clone was picked up one time. The V and J genes are TRBV12-5 and TRBJ1-2, with D possibly being TRBD1 (6 bases). The CDR3 has 15 amino acids. Deletions cut 1 base from V and 0 bases from J, with 9 bases between. Germline V lookup: CDR1 LGHNT, CDR2 FRNRAP. This CDR3 reads CASGLARTANYGYTF. The CDR3 bases are TGTGCTAGTGGTTTGGCCAGGACAGCTAACTATGGCTACACCTTC. Supplemented by reference TRBV12-5 and TRBJ1-2, the full variable domain reads DARVTQTPRHKVTEMGQEVTMRCQPILGHNTVFWYRQTMMQGLELLAYFRNRAPLDDSGMPKDRFSAEMPDATLATLKIQPSEPRDSAVYFCASGLARTANYGYTFGSGTRLTVV.

This chain connects TRBV4-1 to TRBJ2-7; 8 nucleotides align to TRBD1. The CDR3 contains 16 residues. From germline, CDR1 is MGHRA and CDR2 YSYEKL. Unmatched junction bases numbered 10, after V lost 0 bases and J lost 6 bases. CDR3 bases: TGCGCCAGCAGCCAAGATCTGCGGACAGGGAGAGGCGAGCAGTACTTC. Amino acid sequence: CASSQDLRTGRGEQYF.

J is TRBJ2-7 and V is TRBV7-2; 13 nucleotides match TRBD2. Germline CDR1 and CDR2: SGHTA and FQGNSA. CDR3 length: 17 amino acids. The V segment lost 2 bases and the J segment 6 bases; nucleotides outside the gene matches: 10. CDR3 sequence: CASSLYGTLAGGSEQYF. For the CDR3, the DNA is TGTGCCAGCAGCTTATATGGCACACTAGCGGGAGGGTCCGAGCAGTACTTC.

This clone was observed a single time. V is TRBV7-9 and J is TRBJ1-6; D might be TRBD1 (5 bases). Trimming took off 5 bases at V and 4 bases at J, with 9 bases between the two ends. This CDR3 comprises 14 residues. The germline V gene has CDR1 SEHNR and CDR2 FQNEAQ (reference sequence). CDR3 in DNA: TGTGCCAGCAGCCCGACAGAATATAATTCACCCCTCCACTTT. This sequence encodes CASSPTEYNSPLHF.

The chain joins TRBV5-6 to TRBJ1-4; the D gene is possibly TRBD1 (5 bases). V was pared by 4 bases and J by 7 bases, with 5 bases between. CDR1 is SGHDT, CDR2 YYEEEE, per germline. This CDR3 has 11 amino acids. In nucleotides, the CDR3 is TGTGCCAGCAGCAGGGGTGAAAAACTGTTTTTT. It codes for CASSRGEKLFF.

The chain uses TRBV2 and TRBJ1-2; tentative D call: TRBD1 (5 bases). Germline-derived CDR1 and CDR2 are SNHLY and FYNNEI. V was shortened by 3 bases and J by 6 bases, with 14 bases between the two germline ends. The CDR3 is 14 residues long. In nucleotides, the CDR3 is TGTGCCAGCAGTGAGGGTGGGACTCGCGATGGCTACACCTTC. Its translation is CASSEGGTRDGYTF.

The V call is TRBV19, the J call TRBJ1-2; 8 bases fit TRBD1. The junction had 5 bases not matched to a gene; V was cut back by 3 bases and J by 5 bases. Germline assignment: CDR1 LNHDA and CDR2 SQIVND (reference sequence). This CDR3 contains 14 residues. The CDR3 nucleotides read TGTGCCAGTAGTATTTCGGGACAGGTTTATGGCTACACCTTC. Protein sequence: CASSISGQVYGYTF.

This chain links TRBV9 with TRBJ2-2; D unclear. Germline CDR1 and CDR2: SGDLS and YYNGEE. Trimming cost V 0 bases and J 1 base, with 7 bases left between them. This CDR3 has 15 amino acids. The chain's CDR3 is CASSVVAMNTGELFF. The CDR3, as DNA: TGTGCCAGCAGCGTAGTAGCTATGAACACCGGGGAGCTGTTTTTT.

The chain joins TRBV5-1 to TRBJ2-1; D possibly corresponds to TRBD2 (5 bases). The CDR3 is made up of 13 amino acids. CDR1 SGHRS and CDR2 YFSETQ come from the germline V gene. V gave up 4 bases and J gave up 9 bases, with 14 bases separating them. CDR3 nucleotide sequence: TGCGCCAGCAGCCCGGACTCAACGGGTGAGCAGTTCTTC. Its translation: CASSPDSTGEQFF.

The chain uses TRBV13 and TRBJ2-2, with 8 nucleotides matching TRBD2. The CDR3 contains 17 residues. Germline-derived CDR1 and CDR2 are PRHDT and FYEKMQ (reference sequence). Losses at the gene ends were 4 bases for V and 5 bases for J; bases not matched to a gene: 12. CDR3 loop: CASSSPGSGRKTGELFF. The DNA of the CDR3 is TGTGCCAGCAGCTCCCCGGGGAGCGGGAGAAAAACCGGGGAGCTGTTTTTT.

The chain links TRBV5-1 to TRBJ2-1; 11 bases are a match to TRBD2. Germline CDR1 reads SGHRS; CDR2 reads YFSETQ. Unmatched junction bases numbered 11, after V lost 4 bases and J lost 5 bases. The CDR3 consists of 17 residues. The CDR3 coding sequence is TGCGCCAGCAGCCTGTTAATAGCGGGAGGGGAACACAATGAGCAGTTCTTC. Protein sequence: CASSLLIAGGEHNEQFF.

This chain connects TRBV19 to TRBJ2-1; D not resolved. V dropped 6 bases and J dropped 3 bases, with 9 bases sitting between them. CDR3 length equals 13 residues. Germline V CDR1 and CDR2: LNHDA, SQIVND (reference sequence). DNA for the CDR3: TGTGCCAGTAGAAGAGCTAGCTACAATGAGCAGTTCTTC. Its protein is CASRRASYNEQFF.

The chain employs TRBV2 and TRBJ2-5, with 7 bases aligning to TRBD1. V was clipped by 6 bases and J by 3 bases; unmatched bases: 10. This CDR3 has 15 amino acids. Germline V gene lookup returns CDR1 SNHLY and CDR2 FYNNEI. The CDR3: CASREPPGQKETQYF. The CDR3 DNA follows: TGTGCCAGCAGGGAACCGCCGGGACAGAAAGAGACCCAGTACTTC.

CDR3 sequence reads: CASSYSGTGYEQYF. The CDR3 DNA sequence: TGTGCCAGCAGTTACTCCGGGACAGGCTACGAGCAGTACTTC. The J gene is TRBJ2-7, the V gene TRBV6-5; 8 bases map to TRBD1. The junction had 1 base not matched to a gene; V was cut back by 0 bases and J by 3 bases. The CDR3 covers 14 residues. Germline V CDR1 and CDR2: MNHEY, SVGAGI.

In DNA form, the CDR3 reads TGTGCCAGCAGATTACACGATTCGCACTATGGCTACACCTTC. Translation gives CASRLHDSHYGYTF. V usage is TRBV6-4 and J usage is TRBJ1-2; D not resolved. The germline V and J ends were trimmed by 6 bases and 3 bases, with 14 bases remaining between them. This CDR3 is 14 amino acids long. Germline V CDR1 and CDR2: MRHNA, SNTAGT.

The chain has TRBV6-1 and TRBJ2-1; 8 positions agree with TRBD1. Losses at the gene ends were 3 bases for V and 5 bases for J; bases not matched to a gene: 6. The CDR3 loop spans 15 amino acids. CDR1 and CDR2 (germline): MNHNS, SASEGT. The CDR3 region has the DNA TGTGCCAGCAGTGACCAGGGGGCGGCAAACAATGAGCAGTTCTTC. Its protein is CASSDQGAANNEQFF.

V gene TRBV6-5 combines with J gene TRBJ2-7, with TRBD2 matching over 7 bases. This CDR3 has 14 amino acids. Germline-derived CDR1 and CDR2 are MNHEY and SVGAGI. Trimming at V came to 8 bases and at J to 3 bases, leaving 10 bases not matched to a gene. The CDR3 DNA sequence: TGTGCCAGCCGGCCAGAGCGGGGCTACTACGAGCAGTACTTC. It is translated as CASRPERGYYEQYF.

CDR3 region: CASSPGTTWGTEAFF. Here the CDR3 DNA reads TGCGCCAGCAGCCCCGGGACAACCTGGGGCACTGAAGCTTTCTTT. V and J are TRBV5-1 and TRBJ1-1; possibly TRBD1 for D (6 bases). V was shortened by 4 bases and J by 4 bases, with 17 bases between the two germline ends. Germline CDR1 SGHRS, CDR2 YFSETQ. CDR3 length equals 15 residues.

V usage is TRBV28 and J usage is TRBJ1-2; a possible D gene is TRBD1 (5 bases). The CDR3 sequence is 16 residues long. Germline V gene data show CDR1 as MDHEN and CDR2 as SYDVKM. The V end was cut by 4 bases, the J end by 4 bases, with 19 bases between. The CDR3 nucleotides read TGTGCCAGCAGTTCCCACTCGGCGGGGCTAGGCTATGGCTACACCTTC. This sequence encodes CASSSHSAGLGYGYTF.

This clone was observed a single time. The chain carries TRBV28 and TRBJ2-1, with D perhaps matching TRBD1 (5 bases). The CDR3 covers 13 residues. CDR1 and CDR2 from the germline V gene are MDHEN and SYDVKM. V lost 3 bases, J lost 12 bases, and 15 bases lay in between. The CDR3 DNA is TGTGCCAGCAGTTTGACCCAACAGGTAGGGCAGTTCTTC. Protein: CASSLTQQVGQFF.

The chain has TRBV7-9 and TRBJ1-1; D might be TRBD1 (5 bases). The CDR3 extends over 14 amino acids. Per germline, CDR1 SEHNR and CDR2 FQNEAQ (reference sequence). V was shortened by 10 bases and J by 1 base, with 16 bases between the two germline ends. The CDR3 reads CATGPAGANTEAFF. DNA of the CDR3: TGTGCCACCGGACCCGCTGGGGCGAACACTGAAGCTTTCTTT.

J is TRBJ2-2 and V is TRBV3-1 (or the pseudogene TRBV3-2), with D tentatively TRBD1 (6 bases). In germline, CDR1 is LGHDT, CDR2 YNNKEL (reference sequence). V lost 0 bases and J lost 3, with 11 bases in between. The CDR3 sequence is 16 residues long. This CDR3 is CASSQEFRGDTGELFF. In DNA, the CDR3 is TGTGCCAGCAGCCAAGAGTTCAGGGGTGACACCGGGGAGCTGTTTTTT.

V usage is TRBV5-6 and J usage is TRBJ2-3; D is unresolved. This CDR3 is built from 12 residues. V was pared by 1 base and J by 3 bases, with 3 bases between. Germline CDR1 SGHDT, CDR2 YYEEEE. CDR3 coding DNA: TGTGCCAGCAGCTTGATAACAGATACGCAGTATTTT. Amino acid sequence: CASSLITDTQYF.

V gene TRBV24-1 combines with J gene TRBJ1-5; 7 positions agree with TRBD1. Germline V CDR1 and CDR2: KGHDR, SFDVKD. This CDR3 contains 14 residues. Trimming cost V 7 bases and J 1 base; bases outside gene matches: 3. The CDR3 is CATSQTGSNQPQHF. The CDR3 bases are TGTGCCACCAGCCAGACAGGGAGCAATCAGCCCCAGCATTTT.

CDR3 in amino acids: CASSSRTSENEQYF. The DNA for the CDR3 is TGTGCCAGCAGTTCCCGGACTAGCGAGAACGAGCAGTACTTC. V and J are TRBV11-1 and TRBJ2-7, with 9 bases lining up with TRBD2. The CDR3 loop spans 14 amino acids. The J segment lost 5 bases and the V segment lost 6 bases, leaving 8 bases of the junction unmatched. Germline V gives CDR1 SGHAT, CDR2 FQDESV (reference sequence).